A selection of T cell receptor beta chains follows, all from one sample in a study of shared clonotypes between healthy human individuals. Sequencing was performed with immunoSEQ multiplex PCR; in TCRdb, only in-frame clones are kept and a portion is missing. Of 1.5 million to 2.5 million clones detected, approximately 94% appear once; the ten largest clones hold 1.2%. Sequencing was carried out using naive CD8+ T cells sorted from blood. The origin of the receptors is a man aged 18 to 29 in good health. Each CDR3 is given with its conserved first and last residue. The order of the fields is J gene, clone size, V gene, D gene, CDR3 protein, CDR3 DNA. A D gene is named only where the DNA matches it firmly. The size field is filled for only some rows; it gives once, few, many or a size class.

j_gene: TRBJ2-2
abundance: NA
v_gene: TRBV12-5
d_gene: TRBD1
CDR3aa: CASGLVGTATGELFF
CDR3nt: TGTGCTAGTGGTTTGGTAGGGACAGCCACCGGGGAGCTGTTTTTT

j_gene: TRBJ2-7
abundance: NA
v_gene: TRBV19
d_gene: NA
CDR3aa: CASSIMASSYEQYF
CDR3nt: TGTGCCAGTAGTATTATGGCATCATCCTACGAGCAGTACTTC

j_gene: TRBJ2-4
abundance: once
v_gene: TRBV18
d_gene: NA
CDR3aa: CASSPPPVYGAKNIQYF
CDR3nt: TGTGCCAGCTCACCACCACCGGTCTATGGTGCCAAAAACATTCAGTACTTC

j_gene: TRBJ1-6
abundance: NA
v_gene: TRBV12-5
d_gene: TRBD1
CDR3aa: CASKETGNATLYNHNSPLHF
CDR3nt: TGTGCTAGTAAAGAGACAGGGAATGCAACCCTTTATAATCATAATTCACCCCTCCACTTT

j_gene: TRBJ2-7
abundance: NA
v_gene: TRBV7-2
d_gene: TRBD2
CDR3aa: CASSPGLAGGEAYEQYF
CDR3nt: TGTGCCAGCAGCCCGGGACTAGCGGGAGGCGAAGCCTACGAGCAGTACTTC

j_gene: TRBJ1-3
abundance: once
v_gene: TRBV5-6
d_gene: NA
CDR3aa: CASELSTSGNTIYF
CDR3nt: TGTGCCAGCGAACTCTCAACCTCTGGAAACACCATATATTTT

j_gene: TRBJ1-1
abundance: NA
v_gene: TRBV5-5
d_gene: TRBD1
CDR3aa: CASSVTGGTEAFF
CDR3nt: TGTGCCAGCAGCGTCACAGGGGGCACTGAAGCTTTCTTT

j_gene: TRBJ1-1
abundance: NA
v_gene: TRBV27
d_gene: NA
CDR3aa: CASIVFRAAGNTEAFF
CDR3nt: TGTGCCAGCATTGTCTTCCGGGCCGCGGGGAACACTGAAGCTTTCTTT

j_gene: TRBJ2-5
abundance: NA
v_gene: TRBV27
d_gene: TRBD2
CDR3aa: CASSPIAGGPETQYF
CDR3nt: TGTGCCAGCAGTCCAATAGCGGGGGGGCCGGAGACCCAGTACTTC

j_gene: TRBJ2-5
abundance: NA
v_gene: TRBV15
d_gene: NA
CDR3aa: CATSTLTMTETQYF
CDR3nt: TGTGCCACCAGCACCCTGACAATGACGGAGACCCAGTACTTC

j_gene: TRBJ2-3
abundance: NA
v_gene: TRBV28
d_gene: NA
CDR3aa: CASSFADRVTDTQYF
CDR3nt: TGTGCCAGCAGTTTCGCTGACAGAGTCACAGATACGCAGTATTTT

j_gene: TRBJ2-3
abundance: NA
v_gene: TRBV9
d_gene: NA
CDR3aa: CASSVGDTDTQYF
CDR3nt: TGTGCCAGCAGCGTCGGCGACACAGATACGCAGTATTTT

j_gene: TRBJ2-3
abundance: NA
v_gene: TRBV10-3
d_gene: TRBD1
CDR3aa: CAISESTGTGDTDTQYF
CDR3nt: TGTGCCATCAGTGAATCGACCGGGACAGGGGACACAGATACGCAGTATTTT

j_gene: TRBJ1-1
abundance: NA
v_gene: TRBV7-2
d_gene: NA
CDR3aa: CASSLNLYREAFF
CDR3nt: TGTGCCAGCAGCTTAAATCTTTACCGGGAAGCTTTCTTT

j_gene: TRBJ1-6
abundance: NA
v_gene: TRBV5-6
d_gene: NA
CDR3aa: CASSDTGSKGPNSPLHF
CDR3nt: TGTGCCAGCAGCGATACCGGGTCCAAGGGCCCTAATTCACCCCTCCACTTT

j_gene: TRBJ2-7
abundance: once
v_gene: TRBV28
d_gene: NA
CDR3aa: CASSPGLRYEQYF
CDR3nt: TGTGCCAGCAGTCCCGGACTTCGCTACGAGCAGTACTTC

j_gene: TRBJ1-3
abundance: NA
v_gene: TRBV7-2
d_gene: NA
CDR3aa: CASSLGEGRNTIYF
CDR3nt: TGTGCCAGCAGCTTGGGGGAGGGAAGGAACACCATATATTTT

j_gene: TRBJ1-4
abundance: NA
v_gene: TRBV2
d_gene: TRBD1
CDR3aa: CASREQGKDEKLFF
CDR3nt: TGTGCCAGCAGGGAACAGGGGAAGGATGAAAAACTGTTTTTT

j_gene: TRBJ2-1
abundance: NA
v_gene: TRBV9
d_gene: NA
CDR3aa: CASSPLRTNEQFF
CDR3nt: TGTGCCAGCAGCCCTTTACGTACCAATGAGCAGTTCTTC

j_gene: TRBJ2-1
abundance: NA
v_gene: TRBV25-1
d_gene: NA
CDR3aa: CASSQVGDNEQFF
CDR3nt: TGTGCCAGCAGTCAGGTCGGTGACAATGAGCAGTTCTTC

j_gene: TRBJ1-1
abundance: NA
v_gene: TRBV11-2
d_gene: NA
CDR3aa: CASTWSGLGTEAFF
CDR3nt: TGTGCCAGCACCTGGAGCGGCCTGGGCACTGAAGCTTTCTTT

j_gene: TRBJ1-5
abundance: NA
v_gene: TRBV7-9
d_gene: NA
CDR3aa: CASSSGGVGQPQHF
CDR3nt: TGTGCCAGCAGCTCTGGCGGGGTCGGTCAGCCCCAGCATTTT

j_gene: TRBJ2-1
abundance: NA
v_gene: TRBV28
d_gene: NA
CDR3aa: CASRGDISSYNEQFF
CDR3nt: TGTGCCAGCAGGGGTGACATTAGCTCCTACAATGAGCAGTTCTTC

j_gene: TRBJ2-7
abundance: once
v_gene: TRBV6-1
d_gene: TRBD1
CDR3aa: CASSVPRDRGSYEQYF
CDR3nt: TGTGCCAGCAGTGTCCCCCGGGACAGGGGATCCTACGAGCAGTACTTC

j_gene: TRBJ2-7
abundance: NA
v_gene: TRBV6-1
d_gene: TRBD2
CDR3aa: CASSEPRGAGYEQYF
CDR3nt: TGTGCCAGCAGTGAGCCGCGGGGGGCCGGCTACGAGCAGTACTTC

j_gene: TRBJ2-5
abundance: NA
v_gene: TRBV2
d_gene: NA
CDR3aa: CATRPGTQETQYF
CDR3nt: TGTGCCACCCGCCCCGGGACCCAAGAGACCCAGTACTTC

j_gene: TRBJ2-5
abundance: NA
v_gene: TRBV4-1
d_gene: TRBD2
CDR3aa: CASSQGSGINWETQYF
CDR3nt: TGCGCCAGCAGCCAGGGGAGCGGGATAAATTGGGAGACCCAGTACTTC

j_gene: TRBJ1-1
abundance: NA
v_gene: TRBV4-1
d_gene: TRBD1
CDR3aa: CASSHRQGGDTEAFF
CDR3nt: TGCGCCAGCAGCCACCGACAGGGAGGGGACACTGAAGCTTTCTTT

j_gene: TRBJ2-5
abundance: NA
v_gene: TRBV15
d_gene: TRBD2
CDR3aa: CATSRATDISGGTKPLQETQYF
CDR3nt: TGTGCCACCAGCAGAGCGACCGACATTAGCGGGGGGACCAAACCCCTCCAAGAGACCCAGTACTTC

j_gene: TRBJ2-3
abundance: NA
v_gene: TRBV9
d_gene: NA
CDR3aa: CASSVLGLADTDTQYF
CDR3nt: TGTGCCAGCAGCGTCCTGGGGCTAGCCGACACAGATACGCAGTATTTT

j_gene: TRBJ2-1
abundance: NA
v_gene: TRBV5-6
d_gene: TRBD2
CDR3aa: CASSFGAGLAGTNEQFF
CDR3nt: TGTGCCAGCAGCTTTGGGGCAGGACTAGCGGGAACTAATGAGCAGTTCTTC

j_gene: TRBJ2-3
abundance: once
v_gene: TRBV10-3
d_gene: TRBD2
CDR3aa: CAISQDHSGSVGDTQYF
CDR3nt: TGTGCCATCAGTCAAGACCATAGCGGGAGTGTGGGAGATACGCAGTATTTT

j_gene: TRBJ2-7
abundance: NA
v_gene: TRBV5-1
d_gene: NA
CDR3aa: CASSLDGGISYEQYF
CDR3nt: TGCGCCAGCAGCTTGGATGGGGGAATCTCCTACGAGCAGTACTTC

j_gene: TRBJ1-2
abundance: NA
v_gene: TRBV7-9
d_gene: TRBD1
CDR3aa: CASSRDQGDNYGYTF
CDR3nt: TGTGCCAGCAGCAGAGACCAGGGGGACAACTATGGCTACACCTTC

j_gene: TRBJ1-1
abundance: NA
v_gene: TRBV11-1
d_gene: NA
CDR3aa: CASSADRGGRLQAFF
CDR3nt: TGTGCCAGCAGCGCAGATCGAGGGGGGCGTTTACAAGCTTTCTTT

j_gene: TRBJ2-1
abundance: NA
v_gene: TRBV30
d_gene: NA
CDR3aa: CAWSSPRGGHALDEQFF
CDR3nt: TGTGCCTGGAGTTCCCCCCGGGGAGGCCACGCTTTGGATGAGCAGTTCTTC

j_gene: TRBJ2-3
abundance: NA
v_gene: TRBV7-6
d_gene: NA
CDR3aa: CASRPAAGFDTQYF
CDR3nt: TGTGCCAGCAGACCCGCTGCAGGGTTCGATACGCAGTATTTT

j_gene: TRBJ2-1
abundance: NA
v_gene: TRBV7-2
d_gene: NA
CDR3aa: CASSLHRGEQFF
CDR3nt: TGTGCCAGCAGCCTCCATCGGGGTGAGCAGTTCTTC

j_gene: TRBJ2-3
abundance: NA
v_gene: TRBV27
d_gene: NA
CDR3aa: CASSSGGTDTQYF
CDR3nt: TGTGCCAGCAGTTCTGGGGGGACAGATACGCAGTATTTT

j_gene: TRBJ2-5
abundance: NA
v_gene: TRBV6-5
d_gene: TRBD1
CDR3aa: CASSYDTGGGEQYF
CDR3nt: TGTGCCAGCAGTTACGACACAGGGGGCGGAGAGCAGTACTTC

j_gene: TRBJ2-5
abundance: NA
v_gene: TRBV30
d_gene: NA
CDR3aa: CAWNRDYTQETQYF
CDR3nt: TGTGCCTGGAATAGAGACTACACCCAAGAGACCCAGTACTTC

j_gene: TRBJ2-7
abundance: once
v_gene: TRBV5-1
d_gene: NA
CDR3aa: CASSLRWGPHEQYF
CDR3nt: TGCGCCAGCAGCTTGCGGTGGGGCCCTCACGAGCAGTACTTC

j_gene: TRBJ2-7
abundance: NA
v_gene: TRBV15
d_gene: TRBD1
CDR3aa: CATSSRGTGAYEQYF
CDR3nt: TGTGCCACCAGCAGTAGAGGGACAGGAGCCTACGAGCAGTACTTC

j_gene: TRBJ1-4
abundance: NA
v_gene: TRBV4-1
d_gene: NA
CDR3aa: CASSQQGRGFTNEKLFF
CDR3nt: TGCGCCAGCAGCCAACAGGGGCGCGGATTCACTAATGAAAAACTGTTTTTT

j_gene: TRBJ2-7
abundance: NA
v_gene: TRBV5-4
d_gene: NA
CDR3aa: CASSLWGSYYEQYF
CDR3nt: TGTGCCAGCAGCTTGTGGGGGAGTTATTACGAGCAGTACTTC

j_gene: TRBJ2-7
abundance: NA
v_gene: TRBV13
d_gene: TRBD1
CDR3aa: CASSLARTGLHEQYF
CDR3nt: TGTGCCAGCAGCTTAGCCCGGACAGGGCTCCACGAGCAGTACTTC

j_gene: TRBJ2-7
abundance: NA
v_gene: TRBV4-1
d_gene: TRBD2
CDR3aa: CASSQRLAGLYEQYF
CDR3nt: TGCGCCAGCAGCCAACGACTAGCGGGACTCTACGAGCAGTACTTC

j_gene: TRBJ2-5
abundance: once
v_gene: TRBV7-9
d_gene: TRBD2
CDR3aa: CASSSVGGGTFVVIQYF
CDR3nt: TGTGCCAGCAGCTCCGTCGGCGGGGGTACTTTTGTGGTGATCCAGTACTTC

j_gene: TRBJ1-2
abundance: NA
v_gene: TRBV9
d_gene: NA
CDR3aa: CASSVTSYGSDYGYTF
CDR3nt: TGTGCCAGCAGCGTCACCTCATATGGGTCGGACTATGGCTACACCTTC

j_gene: TRBJ2-2
abundance: NA
v_gene: TRBV27
d_gene: NA
CDR3aa: CASSWGAENTGELFF
CDR3nt: TGTGCCAGCAGTTGGGGGGCAGAGAACACCGGGGAGCTGTTTTTT

j_gene: TRBJ1-1
abundance: NA
v_gene: TRBV4-1
d_gene: TRBD1
CDR3aa: CASSQAPGGYTEAFF
CDR3nt: TGCGCCAGCAGCCAAGCCCCAGGGGGTTACACTGAAGCTTTCTTT

j_gene: TRBJ1-5
abundance: NA
v_gene: TRBV6-1
d_gene: TRBD1
CDR3aa: CASSEGQGGRQPQHF
CDR3nt: TGTGCCAGCAGCGAGGGACAGGGGGGAAGGCAGCCCCAGCATTTT

j_gene: TRBJ2-7
abundance: NA
v_gene: TRBV27
d_gene: NA
CDR3aa: CASSLKGPSSYEQYF
CDR3nt: TGTGCCAGCAGTTTAAAGGGCCCGAGCTCCTACGAGCAGTACTTC